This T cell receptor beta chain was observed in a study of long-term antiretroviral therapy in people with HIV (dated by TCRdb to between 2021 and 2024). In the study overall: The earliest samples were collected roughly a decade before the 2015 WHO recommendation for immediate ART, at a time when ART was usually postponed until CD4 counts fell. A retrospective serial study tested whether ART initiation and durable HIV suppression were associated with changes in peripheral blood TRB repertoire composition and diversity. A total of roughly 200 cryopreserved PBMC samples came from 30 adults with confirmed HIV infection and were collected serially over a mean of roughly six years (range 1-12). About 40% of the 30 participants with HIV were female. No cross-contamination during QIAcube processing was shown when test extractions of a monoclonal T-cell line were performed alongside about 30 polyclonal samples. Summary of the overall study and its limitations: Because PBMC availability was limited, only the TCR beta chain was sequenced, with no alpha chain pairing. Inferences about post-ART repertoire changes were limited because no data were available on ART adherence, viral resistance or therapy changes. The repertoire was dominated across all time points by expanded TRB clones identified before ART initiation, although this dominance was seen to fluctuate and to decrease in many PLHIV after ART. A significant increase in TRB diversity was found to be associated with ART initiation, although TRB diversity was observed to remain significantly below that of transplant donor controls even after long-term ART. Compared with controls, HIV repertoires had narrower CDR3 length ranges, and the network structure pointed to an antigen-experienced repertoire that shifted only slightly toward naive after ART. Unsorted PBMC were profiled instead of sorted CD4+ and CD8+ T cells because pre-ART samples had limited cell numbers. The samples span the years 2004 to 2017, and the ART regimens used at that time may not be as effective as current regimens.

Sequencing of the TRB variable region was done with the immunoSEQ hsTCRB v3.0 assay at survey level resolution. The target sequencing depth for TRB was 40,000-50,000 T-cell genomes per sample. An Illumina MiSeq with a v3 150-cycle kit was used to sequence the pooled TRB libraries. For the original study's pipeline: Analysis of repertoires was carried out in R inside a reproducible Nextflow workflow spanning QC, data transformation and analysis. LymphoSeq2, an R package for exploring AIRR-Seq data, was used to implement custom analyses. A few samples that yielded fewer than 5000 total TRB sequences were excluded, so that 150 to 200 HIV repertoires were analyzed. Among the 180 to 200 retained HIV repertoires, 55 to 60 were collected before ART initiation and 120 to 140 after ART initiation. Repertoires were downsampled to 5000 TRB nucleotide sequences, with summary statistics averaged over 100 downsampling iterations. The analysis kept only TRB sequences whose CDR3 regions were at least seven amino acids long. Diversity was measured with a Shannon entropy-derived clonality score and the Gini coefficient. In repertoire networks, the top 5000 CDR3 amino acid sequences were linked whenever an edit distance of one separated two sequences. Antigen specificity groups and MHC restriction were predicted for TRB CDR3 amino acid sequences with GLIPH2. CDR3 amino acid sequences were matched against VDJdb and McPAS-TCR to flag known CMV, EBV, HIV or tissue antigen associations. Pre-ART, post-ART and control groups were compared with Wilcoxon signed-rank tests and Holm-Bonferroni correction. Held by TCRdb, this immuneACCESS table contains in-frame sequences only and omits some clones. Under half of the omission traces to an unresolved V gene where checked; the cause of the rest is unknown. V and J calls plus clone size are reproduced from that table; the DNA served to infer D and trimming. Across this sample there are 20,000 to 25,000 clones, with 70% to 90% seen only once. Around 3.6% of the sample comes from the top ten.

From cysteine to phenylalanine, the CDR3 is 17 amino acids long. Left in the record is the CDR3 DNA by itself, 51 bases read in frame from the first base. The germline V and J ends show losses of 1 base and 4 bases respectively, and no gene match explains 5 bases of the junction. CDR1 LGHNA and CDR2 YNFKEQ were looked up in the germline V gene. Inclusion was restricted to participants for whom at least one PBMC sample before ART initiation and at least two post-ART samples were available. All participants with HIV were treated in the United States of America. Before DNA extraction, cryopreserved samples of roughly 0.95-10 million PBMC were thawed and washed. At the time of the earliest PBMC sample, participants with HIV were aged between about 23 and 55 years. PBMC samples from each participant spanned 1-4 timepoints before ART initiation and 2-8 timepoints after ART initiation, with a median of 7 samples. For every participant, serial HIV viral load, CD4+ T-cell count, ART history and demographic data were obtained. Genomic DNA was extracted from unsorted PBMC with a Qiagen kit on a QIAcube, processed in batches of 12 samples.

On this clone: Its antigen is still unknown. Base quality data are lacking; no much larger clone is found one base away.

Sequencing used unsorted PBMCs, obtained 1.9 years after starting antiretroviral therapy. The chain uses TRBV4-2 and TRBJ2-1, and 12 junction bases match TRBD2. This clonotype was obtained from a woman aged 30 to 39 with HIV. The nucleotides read TGTGCCAGCAGCCAAGCAACTAGCGGGGGGACTTACAATGAGCAGTTCTTC. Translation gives CASSQATSGGTYNEQFF.